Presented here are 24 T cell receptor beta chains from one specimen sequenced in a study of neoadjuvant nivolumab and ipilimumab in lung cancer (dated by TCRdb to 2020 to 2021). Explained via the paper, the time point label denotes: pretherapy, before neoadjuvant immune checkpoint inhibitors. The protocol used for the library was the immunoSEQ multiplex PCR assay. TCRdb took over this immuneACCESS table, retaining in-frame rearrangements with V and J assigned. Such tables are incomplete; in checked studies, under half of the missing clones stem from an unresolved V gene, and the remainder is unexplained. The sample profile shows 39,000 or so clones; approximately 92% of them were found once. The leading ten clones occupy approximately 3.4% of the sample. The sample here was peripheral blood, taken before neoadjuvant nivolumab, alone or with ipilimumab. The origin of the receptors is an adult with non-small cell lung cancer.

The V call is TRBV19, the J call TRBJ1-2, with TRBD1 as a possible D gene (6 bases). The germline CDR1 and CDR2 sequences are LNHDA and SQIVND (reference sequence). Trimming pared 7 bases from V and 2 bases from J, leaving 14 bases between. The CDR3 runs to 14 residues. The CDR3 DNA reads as TGTGCCAGTAATCCACAGGGATGGAACTATGGCTACACCTTC. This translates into CASNPQGWNYGYTF.

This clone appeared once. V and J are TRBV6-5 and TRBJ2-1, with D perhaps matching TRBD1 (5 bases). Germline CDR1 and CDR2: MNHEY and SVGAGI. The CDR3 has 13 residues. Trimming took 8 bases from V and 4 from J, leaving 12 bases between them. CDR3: CASGRRDYNEQFF. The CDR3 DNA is TGTGCCAGCGGGCGCAGGGATTACAATGAGCAGTTCTTC.

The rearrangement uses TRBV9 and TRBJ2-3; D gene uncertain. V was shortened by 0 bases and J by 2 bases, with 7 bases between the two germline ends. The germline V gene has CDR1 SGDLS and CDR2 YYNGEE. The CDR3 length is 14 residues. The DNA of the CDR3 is TGTGCCAGCAGCGTAGATGCGGACACAGATACGCAGTATTTT. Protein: CASSVDADTDTQYF.

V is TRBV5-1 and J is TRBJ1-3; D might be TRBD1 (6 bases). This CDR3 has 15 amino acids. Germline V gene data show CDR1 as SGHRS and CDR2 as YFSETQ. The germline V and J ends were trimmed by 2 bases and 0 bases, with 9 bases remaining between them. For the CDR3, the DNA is TGCGCCAGCAGCTTCGAACAGGGCTCTGGAAACACCATATATTTT. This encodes CASSFEQGSGNTIYF.

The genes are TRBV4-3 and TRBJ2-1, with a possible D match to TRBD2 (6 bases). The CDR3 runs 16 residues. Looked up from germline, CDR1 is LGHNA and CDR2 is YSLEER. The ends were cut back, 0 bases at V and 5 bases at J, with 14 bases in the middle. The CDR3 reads CASSQDAGFTDNEQFF. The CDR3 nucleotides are TGCGCCAGCAGCCAAGATGCGGGGTTCACCGACAATGAGCAGTTCTTC.

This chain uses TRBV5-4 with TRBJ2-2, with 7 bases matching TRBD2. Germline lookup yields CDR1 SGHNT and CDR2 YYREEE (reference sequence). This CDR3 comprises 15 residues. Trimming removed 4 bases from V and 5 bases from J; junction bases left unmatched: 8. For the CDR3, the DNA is TGTGCCAGCAGCCCTGGGGGAGGGTTGACCGGGGAGCTGTTTTTT. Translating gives CASSPGGGLTGELFF.

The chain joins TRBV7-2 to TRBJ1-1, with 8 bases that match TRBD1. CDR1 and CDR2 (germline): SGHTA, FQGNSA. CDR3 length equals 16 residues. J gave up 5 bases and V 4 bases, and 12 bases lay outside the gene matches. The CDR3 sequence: CASSSTLQGVVTEAFF. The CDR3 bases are TGTGCCAGCAGCTCCACTTTACAGGGGGTTGTGACTGAAGCTTTCTTT.

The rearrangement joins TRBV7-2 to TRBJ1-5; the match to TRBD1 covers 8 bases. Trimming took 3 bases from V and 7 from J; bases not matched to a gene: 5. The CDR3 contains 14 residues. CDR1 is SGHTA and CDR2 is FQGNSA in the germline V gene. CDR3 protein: CASSLDRESQPQHF. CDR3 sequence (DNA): TGTGCCAGCAGCTTGGACAGGGAAAGCCAGCCCCAGCATTTT.

The CDR3 nucleotides are TGCGCCAGCAGTAGAGGGAGGGGCAATCAGTTATCGGGTATCGATGAGCAGTTCTTC. Amino acid sequence: CASSRGRGNQLSGIDEQFF. V gene TRBV4-1 combines with J gene TRBJ2-1; 7 bases map to TRBD2. Germline V gene sequence: CDR1 MGHRA, CDR2 YSYEKL. There are 19 residues in the CDR3. The V gene end was trimmed by 6 bases and the J gene end by 8 bases; junction bases not matched to a gene: 25.

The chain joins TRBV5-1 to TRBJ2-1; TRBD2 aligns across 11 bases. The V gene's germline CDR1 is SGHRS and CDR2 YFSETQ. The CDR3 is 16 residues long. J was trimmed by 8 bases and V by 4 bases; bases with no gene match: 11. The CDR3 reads CASSLQTSGNLDEQFF. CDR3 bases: TGCGCCAGCAGCCTACAGACTAGCGGGAATTTAGATGAGCAGTTCTTC.

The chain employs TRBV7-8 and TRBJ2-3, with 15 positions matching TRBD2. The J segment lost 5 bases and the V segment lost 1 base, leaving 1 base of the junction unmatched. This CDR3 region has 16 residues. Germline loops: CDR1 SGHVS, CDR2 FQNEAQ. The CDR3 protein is CASSLEGLAGGDTQYF. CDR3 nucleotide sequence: TGTGCCAGCAGCTTAGAGGGACTAGCGGGAGGAGATACGCAGTATTTT.

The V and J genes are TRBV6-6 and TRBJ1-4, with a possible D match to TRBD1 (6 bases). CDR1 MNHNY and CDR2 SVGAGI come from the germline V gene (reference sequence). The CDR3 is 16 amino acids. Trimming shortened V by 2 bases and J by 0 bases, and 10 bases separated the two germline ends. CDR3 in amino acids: CASSYPDSATNEKLFF. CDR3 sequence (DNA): TGTGCCAGCAGTTACCCGGACAGTGCAACTAATGAAAAACTGTTTTTT.

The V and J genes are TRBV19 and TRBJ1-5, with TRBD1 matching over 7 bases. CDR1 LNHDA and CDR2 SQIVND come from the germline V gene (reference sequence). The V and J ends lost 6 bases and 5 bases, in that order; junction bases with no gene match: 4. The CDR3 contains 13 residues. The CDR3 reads CASRDRRDQPQHF. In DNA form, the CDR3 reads TGTGCCAGTAGGGACAGGCGAGATCAGCCCCAGCATTTT. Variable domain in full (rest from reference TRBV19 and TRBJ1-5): DGGITQSPKYLFRKEGQNVTLSCEQNLNHDAMYWYRQDPGQGLRLIYYSQIVNDFQKGDIAEGYSVSREKKESFPLTVTSAQKNPTAFYLCASRDRRDQPQHFGDGTRLSIL.

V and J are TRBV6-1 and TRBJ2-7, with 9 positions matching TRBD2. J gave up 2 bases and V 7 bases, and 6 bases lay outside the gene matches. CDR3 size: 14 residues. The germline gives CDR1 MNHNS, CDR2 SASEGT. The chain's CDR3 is CASTVRTSAYEQYF. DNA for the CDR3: TGTGCCAGCACCGTGAGGACTAGCGCCTACGAGCAGTACTTC.

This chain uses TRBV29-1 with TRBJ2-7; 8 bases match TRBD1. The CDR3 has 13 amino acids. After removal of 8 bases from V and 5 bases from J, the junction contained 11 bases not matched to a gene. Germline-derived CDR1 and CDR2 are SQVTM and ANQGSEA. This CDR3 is CSTTGQGTHEQYF. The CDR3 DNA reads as TGCAGCACAACCGGACAGGGAACCCACGAGCAGTACTTC.

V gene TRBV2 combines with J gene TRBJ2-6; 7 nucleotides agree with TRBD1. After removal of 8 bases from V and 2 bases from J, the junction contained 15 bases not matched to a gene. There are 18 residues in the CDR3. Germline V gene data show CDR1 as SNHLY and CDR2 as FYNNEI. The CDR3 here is CASSSPGQHIPGANVLTF. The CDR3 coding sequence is TGTGCCAGCTCCTCTCCGGGACAGCACATCCCTGGGGCCAACGTCCTGACTTTC.

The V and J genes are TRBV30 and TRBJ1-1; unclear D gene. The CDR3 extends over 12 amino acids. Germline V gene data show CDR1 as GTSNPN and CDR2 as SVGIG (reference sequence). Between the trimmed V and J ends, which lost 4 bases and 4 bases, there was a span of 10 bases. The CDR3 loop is CAWIRVSTEAFF. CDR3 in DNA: TGTGCCTGGATCCGGGTATCCACTGAAGCTTTCTTT.

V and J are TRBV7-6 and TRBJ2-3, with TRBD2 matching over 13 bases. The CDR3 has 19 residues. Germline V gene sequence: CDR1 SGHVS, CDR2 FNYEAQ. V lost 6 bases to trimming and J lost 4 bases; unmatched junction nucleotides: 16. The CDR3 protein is CASRSGLAGERGFPDTQYF. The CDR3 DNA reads TGTGCCAGCAGGTCCGGACTAGCGGGAGAACGAGGCTTCCCAGATACGCAGTATTTT.

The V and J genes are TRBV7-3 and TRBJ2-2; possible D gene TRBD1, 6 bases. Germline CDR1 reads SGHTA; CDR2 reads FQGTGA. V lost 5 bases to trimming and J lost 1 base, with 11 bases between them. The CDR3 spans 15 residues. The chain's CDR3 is CASSETGQNTGELFF. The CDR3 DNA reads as TGTGCCAGCAGCGAGACAGGACAGAACACCGGGGAGCTGTTTTTT.

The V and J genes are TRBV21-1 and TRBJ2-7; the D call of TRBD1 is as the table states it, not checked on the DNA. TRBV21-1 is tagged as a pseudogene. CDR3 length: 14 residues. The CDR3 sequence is CANPPGQGTCEQYF. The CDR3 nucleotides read TGTGCCAACCCGCCGGGACAGGGGACCTGCGAGCAGTACTTC.

CDR3 DNA sequence: TGCAGCGTTGGTGGCAGGGACAGCGAGCAGTACTTC. Translation: CSVGGRDSEQYF. The chain carries TRBV29-1 and TRBJ2-7; 7 bases match TRBD1. V shed 4 bases, J shed 6 bases, and the junction held 6 bases outside the gene matches. Germline-derived CDR1 and CDR2 are SQVTM and ANQGSEA. This CDR3 spans 12 amino acids.

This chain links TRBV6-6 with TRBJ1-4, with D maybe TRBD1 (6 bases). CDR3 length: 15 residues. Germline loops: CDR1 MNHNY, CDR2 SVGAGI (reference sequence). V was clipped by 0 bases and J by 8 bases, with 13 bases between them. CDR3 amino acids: CASSYSGGRREKLFF. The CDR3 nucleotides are TGTGCCAGCAGTTACTCCGGGGGGCGTCGGGAAAAACTGTTTTTT.

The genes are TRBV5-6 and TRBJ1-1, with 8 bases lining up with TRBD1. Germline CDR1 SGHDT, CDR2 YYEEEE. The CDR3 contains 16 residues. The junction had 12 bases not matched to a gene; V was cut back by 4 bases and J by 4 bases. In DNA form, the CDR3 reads TGTGCCAGCAGCCCGAGACCAGGGGGCGCGGGCACTGAAGCTTTCTTT. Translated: CASSPRPGGAGTEAFF.

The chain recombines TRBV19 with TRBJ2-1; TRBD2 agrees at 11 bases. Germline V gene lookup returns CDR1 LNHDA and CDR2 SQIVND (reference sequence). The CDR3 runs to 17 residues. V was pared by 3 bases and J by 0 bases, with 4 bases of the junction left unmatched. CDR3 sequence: CASSIASGRSSYNEQFF. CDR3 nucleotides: TGTGCCAGTAGTATTGCTAGCGGGAGGAGCTCCTACAATGAGCAGTTCTTC.